This passage covers 21 T cell receptor beta chains from one sample sequenced in a study of T-cell reconstitution after alpha-beta-depleted transplantation in children. Unique molecular identifiers were incorporated during preparation of the TCRbeta library. TCRdb fed the PCR reads into MiXCR, producing one record per CDR3 protein. The profile shows under 100,000 distinct CDR3 sequences, less than 20% of them singletons. The specimen was PBMCs, mostly from graft donor cells, collected 180 days after TCRalphabeta/CD19-depleted stem cell transplant. These receptors all stem from a male patient aged 2 to 10 who had a stem cell transplant for acute lymphoblastic leukemia, so the T cells may come from the graft donor.

V gene TRBV20-1 combines with J gene TRBJ2-5; D may correspond to TRBD1 or TRBD2 (6 bases each). The CDR3 is made up of 15 amino acids. V gave up 1 base and J gave up 3 bases, with 15 bases separating them. Germline-derived CDR1 and CDR2 are DFQATT and SNEGSKA (reference sequence). The chain's CDR3 is CSARGTGWGEETQYF. For the CDR3, the DNA is TGCAGTGCTAGAGGAACAGGGTGGGGGGAAGAGACCCAGTACTTC.

The chain couples TRBV6-5 to TRBJ2-3; 9 bases are a match to TRBD1. Trimming cost V 2 bases and J 1 base; bases outside gene matches: 10. The CDR3 is made up of 18 amino acids. CDR1 is MNHEY, CDR2 SVGAGI, per germline. CDR3 protein: CASSYGQGPRLGTDTQYF. The CDR3 region has the DNA TGTGCCAGCAGTTACGGACAGGGGCCCCGCTTGGGCACAGATACGCAGTATTTT.

This clonotype has a handful of counts. V usage is TRBV18 and J usage is TRBJ2-5; D ambiguous. V lost 2 bases and J lost 5, with 12 bases in between. CDR1 is KGHSH, CDR2 LQKENI, per germline. The CDR3 length is 14 residues. CDR3 region: CASSPGSPRETQYF. The CDR3 DNA reads as TGTGCCAGCTCACCAGGCAGCCCTCGGGAGACCCAGTACTTC.

The table lists this clonotype with a few counts. The V and J genes are TRBV10-2 and TRBJ2-3; 15 nucleotides match TRBD2. V lost 6 bases to trimming and J lost 5 bases; unmatched junction nucleotides: 9. Germline V lookup: CDR1 WSHSY, CDR2 SAAADI. This CDR3 is 17 amino acids long. CDR3 nucleotide sequence: TGCGCCAGCAGGTTGGGACTAGCGGGGGGCCCGGGAGATACGCAGTATTTT. Its translation is CASRLGLAGGPGDTQYF.

This clonotype appeared many times. The V gene is TRBV6-5, the J gene TRBJ2-7; 7 nucleotides align to TRBD1. J was trimmed by 5 bases and V by 5 bases; bases with no gene match: 12. The CDR3 length is 15 residues. Germline assignment: CDR1 MNHEY and CDR2 SVGAGI. The CDR3 region has the DNA TGTGCCAGCAGTCCAGCCGGGACAGTCACCCACGAGCAGTACTTC. Its protein is CASSPAGTVTHEQYF.

This chain connects TRBV18 to TRBJ1-1; TRBD1 matches at 7 bases. CDR1 is KGHSH, CDR2 LQKENI, per germline. V lost 2 bases and J lost 5; bases outside the gene matches: 8. This CDR3 has 15 residues. This chain's CDR3 is CASSPFEGDRTEAFF. The CDR3 DNA is TGTGCCAGCTCACCATTCGAAGGGGACAGAACTGAAGCTTTCTTT.

The V gene is TRBV9, the J gene TRBJ2-3, with D possibly TRBD2 on 6 matching bases. Germline V gene sequence: CDR1 SGDLS, CDR2 YYNGEE. The CDR3 loop spans 16 amino acids. V gave up 0 bases and J gave up 10 bases, with 21 bases separating them. The CDR3 region has the DNA TGTGCCAGCAGCGTAGTAGGGACTCCCCAGATAGAGGCGCAGTATTTT. Residues: CASSVVGTPQIEAQYF.

This chain uses TRBV6-1 with TRBJ1-1; D is unclear. Germline V gene sequence: CDR1 MNHNS, CDR2 SASEGT. The V end lost 4 bases, the J end lost 7 bases, and 13 bases lay between the germline ends. The CDR3 has 13 residues. The CDR3 sequence is CASSVSRVHEAFF. CDR3 nucleotides: TGTGCCAGCAGTGTTAGTAGAGTGCATGAAGCTTTCTTT.

The J gene is TRBJ2-7, the V gene TRBV5-1; maybe TRBD1 (6 bases). The CDR3 contains 16 residues. The V and J ends lost 2 bases and 6 bases respectively, with 21 bases between them. Germline V gene sequence: CDR1 SGHRS, CDR2 YFSETQ. CDR3 nucleotide sequence: TGCGCCAGCAGCTTCGCCGGACAGCCCCTCCCCTCCGAGCAGTACTTC. This codes for CASSFAGQPLPSEQYF.

The table lists this clonotype with a few counts. The gene calls are TRBV6-2 or TRBV6-3 and TRBJ2-7; possibly TRBD1 for D (6 bases). V dropped 6 bases and J dropped 3 bases, with 15 bases sitting between them. Germline loops: CDR1 MNHEY, CDR2 SVGEGT. CDR3 length: 14 residues. The CDR3 nucleotides read TGTGCCAGCAGCCACGGGGACAATTACTACGAGCAGTACTTC. Translating it yields CASSHGDNYYEQYF.

This clonotype has just one count. The gene calls are TRBV7-2 and TRBJ2-5, with 9 bases fitting TRBD1. Germline-derived CDR1 and CDR2 are SGHTA and FQGNSA. J gave up 3 bases and V 2 bases, and 4 bases lay outside the gene matches. The CDR3 length is 15 residues. CDR3 sequence reads: CASSLRGQGKETQYF. The CDR3 DNA reads TGTGCCAGCAGCTTAAGGGGACAGGGTAAAGAGACCCAGTACTTC.

This CDR3 reads CASSLGTGKQPQHF. CDR3 DNA: TGCGCCAGCAGCCTGGGGACAGGGAAACAGCCCCAGCATTTT. The rearrangement links TRBV5-1 to TRBJ1-5, with TRBD1 matching over 9 bases. CDR1 SGHRS and CDR2 YFSETQ come from the germline V gene. V gave up 4 bases and J gave up 7 bases; unmatched junction bases: 6. This CDR3 has 14 residues.

The chain joins TRBV12-3 or TRBV12-4 to TRBJ2-1; D may be TRBD1 or TRBD2 (5 bases each). CDR3 size: 14 residues. Trimming shortened V by 8 bases and J by 15 bases, and 26 bases separated the two germline ends. The CDR3 DNA is TGTGCCAGCGGGGATACGGGACGGACATTCCCCCGGTTCTTC. It specifies CASGDTGRTFPRFF.

This clonotype appeared a few times. The J gene is TRBJ2-7, the V gene TRBV18; TRBD2 matches at 10 bases. The germline CDR1 and CDR2 sequences are KGHSH and LQKENI. The CDR3 length is 14 residues. The trim removed 3 bases at V and 7 bases at J, leaving 6 bases unmatched. The CDR3 DNA follows: TGTGCCAGCTCACCGTCACTAGCGGGGCGGGAGCAGTACTTC. Residues: CASSPSLAGREQYF.

The chain carries TRBV10-3 and TRBJ2-5; either TRBD1 or TRBD2 may supply D (5 bases each). Trimming took 8 bases from V and 3 from J, leaving 16 bases between them. The CDR3 consists of 14 residues. Germline CDR1 ENHRY, CDR2 SYGVKD. CDR3 protein: CAIQGGGPKETQYF. The CDR3, as DNA: TGTGCCATCCAGGGTGGGGGTCCCAAAGAGACCCAGTACTTC.

The table lists this clonotype with many counts. CDR3 in amino acids: CASSLGGGHTDTQYF. The CDR3 nucleotides read TGTGCCAGCAGTTTAGGGGGTGGACACACAGATACGCAGTATTTT. The rearrangement uses TRBV12-3 or TRBV12-4 and TRBJ2-3, with D possibly being TRBD1 (5 bases). V dropped 1 base and J dropped 2 bases, with 10 bases sitting between them. The CDR3 is made up of 15 amino acids.

The CDR3 is CASTRAGANNEQFF. The CDR3 DNA reads as TGTGCCAGCACCCGAGCGGGGGCCAACAATGAGCAGTTCTTC. The genes are TRBV7-2 and TRBJ2-1, with TRBD2 matching over 8 bases. Looked up from germline, CDR1 is SGHTA and CDR2 is FQGNSA. There are 14 residues in the CDR3. Germline trimming cut 7 bases from V and 5 bases from J; bases unmatched to any gene: 7.

The chain employs TRBV5-1 and TRBJ2-2; TRBD1 might be the D (6 bases). Trimming pared 5 bases from V and 5 bases from J, leaving 16 bases between. This CDR3 has 15 amino acids. Germline CDR1 SGHRS, CDR2 YFSETQ. The CDR3 sequence: CASRWGREETGELFF. Here the CDR3 DNA reads TGCGCCAGCAGGTGGGGGCGCGAAGAAACCGGGGAGCTGTTTTTT. Filled out from reference TRBV5-1 and TRBJ2-2, the complete variable domain reads KAGVTQTPRYLIKTRGQQVTLSCSPISGHRSVSWYQQTPGQGLQFLFEYFSETQRNKGNFPGRFSGRQFSNSRSEMNVSTLELGDSALYLCASRWGREETGELFFGEGSRLTVL.

The J gene is TRBJ2-1, the V gene TRBV5-1; the D gene is possibly TRBD2 (7 bases). This CDR3 comprises 15 residues. Trimming removed 1 base at V and 8 bases at J, with 16 bases between. Per the germline V gene, CDR1 is SGHRS and CDR2 is YFSETQ. The CDR3 region is CASSLWGGPSDEQFF. CDR3 bases: TGCGCCAGCAGCTTGTGGGGGGGCCCATCGGATGAGCAGTTCTTC. Filled out from reference TRBV5-1 and TRBJ2-1, the complete variable domain reads KAGVTQTPRYLIKTRGQQVTLSCSPISGHRSVSWYQQTPGQGLQFLFEYFSETQRNKGNFPGRFSGRQFSNSRSEMNVSTLELGDSALYLCASSLWGGPSDEQFFGPGTRLTVL.

The chain links TRBV6-1 to TRBJ2-7, with D possibly TRBD1 on 6 matching bases. Germline V CDR1 and CDR2: MNHNS, SASEGT. V lost 5 bases and J lost 5, with 13 bases in between. The CDR3 runs 13 residues. In DNA, the CDR3 is TGTGCCAGCAGTCCAGACAGGTTGGACGAGCAGTACTTC. Translation gives CASSPDRLDEQYF.

The chain is built from TRBV6-5 and TRBJ1-5, with D perhaps TRBD1 (6 bases). V gave up 4 bases and J gave up 3 bases, with 13 bases separating them. Germline CDR1 MNHEY, CDR2 SVGAGI. The CDR3 length is 15 residues. The CDR3 spells CASSLGGGYNQPQHF. Here the CDR3 DNA reads TGTGCCAGCAGTTTAGGAGGGGGGTACAATCAGCCCCAGCATTTT.